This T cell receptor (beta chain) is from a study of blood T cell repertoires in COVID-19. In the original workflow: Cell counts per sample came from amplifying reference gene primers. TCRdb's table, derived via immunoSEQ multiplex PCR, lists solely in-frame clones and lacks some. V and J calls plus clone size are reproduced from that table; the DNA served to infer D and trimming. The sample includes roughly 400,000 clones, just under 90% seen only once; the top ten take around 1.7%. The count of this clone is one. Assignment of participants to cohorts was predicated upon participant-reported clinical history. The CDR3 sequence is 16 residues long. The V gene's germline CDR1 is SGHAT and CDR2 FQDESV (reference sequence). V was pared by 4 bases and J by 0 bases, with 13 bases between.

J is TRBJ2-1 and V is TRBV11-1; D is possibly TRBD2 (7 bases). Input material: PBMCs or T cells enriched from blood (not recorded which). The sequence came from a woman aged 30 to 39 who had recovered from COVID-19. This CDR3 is CASSSWEGGSYNEQFF. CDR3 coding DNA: TGTGCCAGCAGCTCATGGGAGGGGGGCTCCTACAATGAGCAGTTCTTC.